This T cell receptor beta chain was captured by sequencing in a study of T cells expressing NK-cell markers. Background on the study: Investigators obtained TCR beta repertoires from sorted CD3+CD56+NKG2C+, CD3+CD56+NKG2C- and CD3+CD56-NKG2C+ T cells.

Using the 5' RACE reads, TCRdb records one entry per CDR3 protein without DNA. The sample totals some 440,000 distinct CDR3 sequences. Concerning this clonotype itself: Antigen unknown.

Study conclusions and caveats: Similarly, these clonotypes led the CD3+CD56-NKG2C+ fraction as well in a handful of donors. No clear determination of HCMV specificity was made for expanded NKG2C+ T cell clones.

This CDR3 spans 16 amino acids. Germline CDR1 SEHNR, CDR2 FQNEAQ (reference sequence). The sequence was obtained from a woman aged 45-65 years in good health. The source material was blood T cells: a sorted CD56 or NKG2C T cell subset, CD4+ or CD8+ T cells, or bulk PBMC T cells (not recorded which). The chain recombines TRBV7-9 with TRBJ2-5; the D call of TRBD2 rests on TCRdb alone, since no DNA is present to check it. CDR3: CASSVMTSGSKETQYF.